This passage covers 12 T cell receptor beta chains from one sample sequenced in a study of control samples from healthy donors and cancer patients (dated by TCRdb to the early 2020s). The library was made by the immunoSEQ multiplex PCR assay. TCRdb re-hosts the immuneACCESS table, in-frame sequences only. Its copies lack some clones; in the studies checked, an unresolved V gene accounts for under half of them, and the cause for the rest is not known. The sample yields 63,000 or so clones; approximately 89% were counted once. Of the sample, around 5.5% falls within the top ten clones. The sample was PBMCs. All receptors derive from a man between 60 and 75 years old with colorectal cancer.

V is TRBV4-3 and J is TRBJ2-6, with D maybe TRBD2 (6 bases). The CDR3 runs to 16 residues. Germline V gene sequence: CDR1 LGHNA, CDR2 YSLEER. V was clipped by 1 base and J by 0 bases, with 7 bases between them. Written as DNA, the CDR3 is TGCGCCAGCAGCCAAGTGGAGGGCTCTGGGGCCAACGTCCTGACTTTC. Translation: CASSQVEGSGANVLTF.

This chain connects TRBV7-9 to TRBJ1-2; perhaps TRBD1 as D (5 bases). This CDR3 is built from 11 residues. Per the germline V gene, CDR1 is SEHNR and CDR2 is FQNEAQ (reference sequence). V gave up 11 bases and J gave up 4 bases, with 11 bases separating them. The CDR3 spells CALTGGYGYTF. DNA for the CDR3: TGTGCCCTGACGGGGGGCTATGGCTACACCTTC.

The rearrangement links TRBV7-2 to TRBJ2-1; 9 bases map to TRBD2. This CDR3 region has 15 residues. Germline CDR1 is SGHTA and CDR2 is FQGNSA. V gave up 1 base and J gave up 9 bases; unmatched junction bases: 7. CDR3 sequence: CASSLVVAGASEQFF. The CDR3 DNA follows: TGTGCCAGCAGCTTAGTGGTAGCGGGGGCAAGTGAGCAGTTCTTC.

V is TRBV6-5 and J is TRBJ1-1; tentative D call: TRBD1 (5 bases). The CDR3 sequence is 15 residues long. Germline V gene lookup returns CDR1 MNHEY and CDR2 SVGAGI. Trimming removed 0 bases at V and 7 bases at J, with 15 bases between. CDR3 in amino acids: CASSYSSRALSEAFF. CDR3 nucleotide sequence: TGTGCCAGCAGTTACTCTTCCAGGGCTCTCAGTGAAGCTTTCTTT.

The chain employs TRBV9 and TRBJ1-1; no definite D call. This CDR3 region has 14 residues. V gave up 5 bases and J gave up 2 bases, with 13 bases separating them. The germline gives CDR1 SGDLS, CDR2 YYNGEE. The chain's CDR3 is CASSLGNTNTEAFF. CDR3 sequence (DNA): TGTGCCAGCAGTTTAGGAAATACCAACACTGAAGCTTTCTTT.

The CDR3 DNA is TGTGCCAGCAGCTTAGGGGGGGGTCCCCAGCATTTT. This codes for CASSLGGGPQHF. J is TRBJ1-5 and V is TRBV11-2; a weak D match, TRBD1 (5 bases). Trimming took off 1 base at V and 10 bases at J, with 8 bases between the two ends. Germline V lookup: CDR1 SGHAT, CDR2 FQNNGV. The CDR3 runs 12 residues.

V gene TRBV7-9 combines with J gene TRBJ2-2, with 7 nucleotides matching TRBD1. With 4 bases clipped from V and 5 bases from J, the junction kept 7 bases outside the gene matches. The CDR3 has 15 amino acids. The germline CDR1 and CDR2 sequences are SEHNR and FQNEAQ (reference sequence). CDR3 sequence: CASSSPTGLTGELFF. The CDR3 region has the DNA TGTGCCAGCAGCTCTCCGACAGGGTTGACCGGGGAGCTGTTTTTT.

The V call is TRBV2, the J call TRBJ2-3, with 9 bases matching TRBD1. J gave up 5 bases and V 7 bases, and 7 bases lay outside the gene matches. The CDR3 consists of 14 residues. Germline V gene sequence: CDR1 SNHLY, CDR2 FYNNEI. As DNA, the CDR3 is TGTGCCAGCACGTGGGGACAGGGAGGAGATACGCAGTATTTT. Translated, it gives CASTWGQGGDTQYF.

This clone was counted a single time. The chain joins TRBV5-1 to TRBJ1-6, with 7 bases identical to TRBD1. This CDR3 spans 14 amino acids. Per germline, CDR1 SGHRS and CDR2 YFSETQ. The J segment lost 6 bases and the V segment lost 0 bases, leaving 0 bases of the junction unmatched. CDR3 sequence reads: CASSLDRGNSPLHF. CDR3 bases: TGCGCCAGCAGCTTGGACAGGGGTAATTCACCCCTCCACTTT.

The chain carries TRBV5-1 and TRBJ2-2; possibly TRBD1 or TRBD2 for D (5 bases each). Trimming took 5 bases from V and 6 from J, leaving 20 bases between them. The CDR3 runs 16 residues. Looked up from germline, CDR1 is SGHRS and CDR2 is YFSETQ. The CDR3 protein is CASRSEGPLRAGELFF. Written as DNA, the CDR3 is TGCGCCAGCAGGAGTGAGGGACCCCTGCGGGCCGGGGAGCTGTTTTTT.

The CDR3 protein is CASSRTGETYEQYF. The CDR3 DNA follows: TGTGCCAGTAGTAGAACAGGGGAAACCTACGAGCAGTACTTC. The V call is TRBV19, the J call TRBJ2-7; TRBD1 agrees at 7 bases. Looked up from germline, CDR1 is LNHDA and CDR2 is SQIVND (reference sequence). The CDR3 contains 14 residues. J was trimmed by 2 bases and V by 4 bases; bases with no gene match: 5.

The chain links TRBV19 to TRBJ1-2; no definite D call. Germline V lookup: CDR1 LNHDA, CDR2 SQIVND (reference sequence). The CDR3 spans 14 residues. V was shortened by 7 bases and J by 4 bases, with 16 bases between the two germline ends. The CDR3 protein is CASTRADKIYGYTF. In DNA form, the CDR3 reads TGTGCCAGTACCCGGGCAGACAAAATCTATGGCTACACCTTC.